This T cell receptor (beta chain) was sequenced in a study of vaccination and CD4 T cells after COVID-19. This clonotype was observed a few times. The CDR3 runs 14 residues. V lost 3 bases and J lost 6, with 15 bases in between. Germline loops: CDR1 DFQATT, CDR2 SNEGSKA (reference sequence). One entry per CDR3 protein, called by TCRdb with MiXCR from the PCR reads. The sample gives approximately 19,000 distinct CDR3 sequences, 60% to 80% of which show up once; approximately 0.93% is in the top ten. The receptor was derived from a human donor who had recovered from COVID-19. Here the sequenced sample was CD4+ T cells from blood, taken before SARS-CoV-2 vaccination. The rearrangement links TRBV20-1 to TRBJ1-5, with D perhaps TRBD1 (6 bases). The CDR3 sequence: CSASVGGLGQPQHF. The CDR3 coding sequence is TGCAGTGCTAGTGTCGGGGGGCTGGGTCAGCCCCAGCATTTT.